Listed below are T cell receptor beta chains from one sample, sequenced in a study of response to subunit inactivated influenza vaccine. TCRdb re-derived calls from the RT-PCR reads in MiXCR, one entry per CDR3 protein. The sample yields 430,000 or so distinct CDR3 sequences, about 10% seen once. The material sequenced was PBMCs from blood, taken 45 days after vaccination. These receptors were collected from a man aged 45-65 years who received an inactivated influenza vaccine. Both conserved end residues are part of each CDR3. The D gene is left open where the match is weak. Clone size is stated in some rows and not others, as once, few, many or a class when expanded.

>-|TRBV9|-|TRBJ1-5
CASSVGAGAQPQHF
TGTGCCAGCAGCGTAGGTGCGGGGGCACAGCCCCAGCATTTT
>-|TRBV10-3|-|TRBJ2-7
CAISEALGNYEQYF
TGTGCCATCAGTGAGGCCCTCGGTAACTACGAGCAGTACTTC
>TRBD2|TRBV28|many|TRBJ2-7
CASRFGLAVSYEQYF
TGTGCCAGCAGATTCGGACTAGCGGTCTCCTACGAGCAGTACTTC
>TRBD1|TRBV4-2|many|TRBJ2-7
CASSPSGQGPYEQYF
TGTGCCAGCAGCCCTTCGGGACAGGGACCCTACGAGCAGTACTTC
>-|TRBV19|-|TRBJ1-5
CASSIGWLVNQPQHF
TGTGCCAGTAGTATAGGGTGGCTGGTCAATCAGCCCCAGCATTTT
>-|TRBV20-1|many|TRBJ1-1
CSARAGHSNTEAFF
TGCAGTGCTAGAGCGGGACACTCCAACACTGAAGCTTTCTTT
>TRBD2|TRBV6-2/TRBV6-3|many|TRBJ2-1
CASRGLRGGLNEQFF
TGTGCCAGCAGGGGTCTCCGGGGGGGCCTCAATGAGCAGTTCTTC
>-|TRBV5-1|-|TRBJ1-2
CASSLEPRTGNYGYTF
TGCGCCAGCAGCTTGGAACCAAGGACTGGCAACTATGGCTACACCTTC
>TRBD1|TRBV20-1|few|TRBJ2-1
CSARDRVAYNEQFF
TGCAGTGCTCGCGACAGGGTAGCCTACAATGAGCAGTTCTTC
>-|TRBV12-3/TRBV12-4|many|TRBJ1-5
CASSYRVGGNQPQHF
TGTGCCAGCAGTTACAGGGTTGGAGGCAATCAGCCCCAGCATTTT
>-|TRBV7-2|few|TRBJ2-7
CASSLARWTYEQYF
TGTGCCAGCAGCTTAGCGCGGTGGACCTACGAGCAGTACTTC
>-|TRBV10-1|-|TRBJ2-1
CASSLRAGFDNEQFF
TGCGCCAGCAGTTTGCGGGCCGGATTTGATAATGAGCAGTTCTTC